These T cell receptor beta chains were read from a single sample in a study of STAT5B mutations in CD4+ large granular lymphocyte leukemia. TCRdb's table, derived via immunoSEQ multiplex PCR, lists solely in-frame clones and lacks some. The data contain roughly 30,000 clones, about 76% of them singletons. The sequenced sample consisted of CD4+ T cells from blood buffy coats. The receptors derive from a human donor in good health. CDR3s include the opening cysteine and the closing phenylalanine or tryptophan. A D gene is named only where the DNA matches it firmly. Where a row states a size, it is once, few, many or the class of an expanded clone; other rows omit it.

>TRBJ2-1|TRBD2|-|TRBV7-2
CASRSRTSGPPNEQFF
TGTGCCAGCAGGTCCAGGACTAGCGGGCCCCCTAATGAGCAGTTCTTC
>TRBJ1-5|-|-|TRBV4-1
CASSQEGSGPNQPQHF
TGCGCCAGCAGCCAAGAAGGTAGCGGTCCAAATCAGCCCCAGCATTTT
>TRBJ1-4|-|-|TRBV11-1
CASSPQGVGGDKLFF
TGTGCCAGCAGCCCCCAGGGAGTCGGAGGCGACAAACTGTTTTTT
>TRBJ1-1|-|-|TRBV6-6
CASTNRAGAANTEAFF
TGTGCCAGCACTAATAGGGCCGGGGCAGCGAACACTGAAGCTTTCTTT
>TRBJ2-2|TRBD1|few|TRBV7-9
CASRTTGAISTGELFF
TGTGCCAGCAGGACAACAGGGGCAATTAGCACCGGGGAGCTGTTTTTT
>TRBJ2-1|TRBD2|few|TRBV19
CASGASGRRFGYNEQFF
TGTGCCTCCGGGGCTAGCGGGAGAAGGTTTGGCTACAATGAGCAGTTCTTC
>TRBJ2-5|-|-|TRBV4-1
CASSQGFTGGAGETQYF
TGCGCCAGCAGCCAAGGGTTCACGGGCGGGGCGGGAGAGACCCAGTACTTC
>TRBJ1-6|-|-|TRBV7-9
CASSLGDSTGSPLHF
TGTGCCAGCAGCTTAGGAGACTCAACCGGTTCACCCCTCCACTTT
>TRBJ2-7|-|-|TRBV6-5
CASSYSNGGEQYF
TGTGCCAGCAGTTACTCGAATGGGGGGGAGCAGTACTTC
>TRBJ1-1|-|-|TRBV6-4
CASSASFNTEAFF
TGTGCCAGCAGTGCCAGCTTTAACACTGAAGCTTTCTTT
>TRBJ2-7|TRBD2|-|TRBV29-1
CSVDTSGEGYEQYF
TGCAGCGTTGATACTAGCGGGGAAGGATACGAGCAGTACTTC
>TRBJ1-2|TRBD1|-|TRBV6-6
CASSGGTVAGYTF
TGTGCCAGCAGTGGCGGGACAGTAGCCGGCTACACCTTC
>TRBJ2-4|-|-|TRBV18
CASSPVRGKNIQYF
TGTGCCAGCTCGCCAGTGAGGGGGAAAAACATTCAGTACTTC
>TRBJ2-1|-|-|TRBV14
CASSRERTYEQFF
TGTGCCAGCAGCCGAGAGAGGACGTACGAGCAGTTCTTC
>TRBJ2-7|TRBD1|-|TRBV7-6
CASSPGTGGSYEQYF
TGTGCCAGCAGCCCCGGGACAGGGGGTTCCTACGAGCAGTACTTC
>TRBJ1-6|-|-|TRBV5-6
CASSLAAGANNSPLHF
TGTGCCAGCAGCTTGGCCGCAGGGGCTAATAATTCACCCCTCCACTTT
>TRBJ2-7|TRBD1|-|TRBV14
CASSQTGTGDFEQYF
TGTGCCAGCAGCCAAACCGGGACAGGGGACTTCGAGCAGTACTTC
>TRBJ1-1|-|-|TRBV18
CASSPLGRGNTEAFF
TGTGCCAGCTCACCATTAGGCAGGGGGAACACTGAAGCTTTCTTT
>TRBJ2-3|-|-|TRBV18
CASSPRGAFMTDTQYF
TGTGCCAGCTCACCACGGGGGGCCTTCATGACAGATACGCAGTATTTT
>TRBJ1-4|-|-|TRBV7-9
CASSLGGHGATNEKLFF
TGTGCCAGCAGCTTGGGAGGGCACGGGGCAACTAATGAAAAACTGTTTTTT
>TRBJ1-5|-|-|TRBV2
CASGQGMNQPQHF
TGTGCCAGCGGGCAGGGAATGAACCAGCCCCAGCATTTT
>TRBJ1-6|-|-|TRBV7-9
CASSPVSRPNSPLHF
TGTGCCAGCAGCCCTGTTTCCAGGCCTAATTCACCCCTCCACTTT
>TRBJ1-3|-|-|TRBV4-1
CASSHGGRAEGNSGNTIYF
TGCGCCAGCAGCCATGGGGGGCGAGCTGAGGGGAATTCTGGAAACACCATATATTTT
>TRBJ1-3|-|-|TRBV9
CASSASGGSGNTIYF
TGTGCCAGCAGCGCTAGTGGGGGATCTGGAAACACCATATATTTT
>TRBJ1-1|TRBD1|-|TRBV19
CASSRGERQGAGLNTEAFF
TGTGCCAGTAGTAGGGGGGAAAGACAGGGGGCCGGGTTGAACACTGAAGCTTTCTTT
>TRBJ2-2|-|few|TRBV21-1
CASSPGLVPGELFF
TGTGCCAGCAGCCCAGGGCTCGTCCCCGGGGAGCTGTTTTTT
>TRBJ2-1|TRBD2|-|TRBV6-4
CASSDWASGGNNEQFF
TGTGCCAGCAGTGACTGGGCTAGCGGGGGGAACAATGAGCAGTTCTTC
>TRBJ1-2|-|few|TRBV19
CASSFTGSRYGYTF
TGTGCCAGTAGTTTCACAGGGAGTCGGTATGGCTACACCTTC
>TRBJ2-5|-|-|TRBV10-3
CAISESGGETQYF
TGTGCCATCAGTGAGTCAGGGGGAGAGACCCAGTACTTC
>TRBJ2-7|-|-|TRBV6-6
CASSPALGYEQYF
TGTGCCAGCAGTCCAGCCTTGGGGTACGAGCAGTACTTC
>TRBJ2-2|-|-|TRBV6-5
CASSYFRNTGELFF
TGTGCCAGCAGTTACTTCAGGAACACCGGGGAGCTGTTTTTT